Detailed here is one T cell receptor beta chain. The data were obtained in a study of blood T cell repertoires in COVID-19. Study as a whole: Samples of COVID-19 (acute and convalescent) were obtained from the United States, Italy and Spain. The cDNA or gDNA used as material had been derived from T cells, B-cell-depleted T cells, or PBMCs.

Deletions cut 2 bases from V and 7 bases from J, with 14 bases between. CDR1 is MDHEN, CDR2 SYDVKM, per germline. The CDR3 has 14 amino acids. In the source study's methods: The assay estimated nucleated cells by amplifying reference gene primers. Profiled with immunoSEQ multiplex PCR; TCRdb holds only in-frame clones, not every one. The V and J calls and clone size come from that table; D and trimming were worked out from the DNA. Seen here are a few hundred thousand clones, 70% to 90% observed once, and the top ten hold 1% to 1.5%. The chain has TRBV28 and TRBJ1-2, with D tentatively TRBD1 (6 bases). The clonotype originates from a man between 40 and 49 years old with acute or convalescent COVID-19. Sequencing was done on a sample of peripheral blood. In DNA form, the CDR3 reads TGTGCCAGCAGTTTACATCAACAGGGCCGTGGCTACACCTTC. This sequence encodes CASSLHQQGRGYTF.